This T cell receptor beta chain derives from a study of shared clonotypes between healthy human individuals. Background on the study: Each donor had three CD4 naive, three CD4 memory, two CD8 naive and one CD8 memory plate.

Measured with immunoSEQ multiplex PCR; TCRdb has only the in-frame clones, and not every one. Of 2 million to 3 million clones in the sample, more than 85% are singletons; the top ten hold around 0.4%. CDR1 and CDR2 (germline): SGHAT, FQNNGV. Trimming cost V 3 bases and J 4 bases; bases outside gene matches: 8. The CDR3 has 16 amino acids. The rearrangement joins TRBV11-2 to TRBJ2-1; 8 bases match TRBD2. The source material was naive CD4+ T cells from PBMCs. Subset meaning: CD45RA+ positively selected. The TCR sequence derives from a man aged 18-30 years in good health. Some clones in this sample may be carry-over from other donors' samples. CDR3 sequence: CASSFSTGGGYNEQFF. CDR3 in DNA: TGTGCCAGCAGCTTTTCGACGGGAGGGGGTTACAATGAGCAGTTCTTC. The entire variable domain, with the rest obtained from reference TRBV11-2 and TRBJ2-1, is as follows: EAGVAQSPRYKIIEKRQSVAFWCNPISGHATLYWYQQILGQGPKLLIQFQNNGVVDDSQLPKDRFSAERLKGVDSTLKIQPAKLEDSAVYLCASSFSTGGGYNEQFFGPGTRLTVL.